A single sample is the source of the 11 T cell receptor beta chains below, sequenced in a study of blood T cell repertoires in COVID-19. Data came from immunoSEQ multiplex PCR; TCRdb stores just in-frame clones and leaves some out. The table lists approximately 44,000 clones, about 92% of them singletons. The sequencing sample was made of peripheral blood. These receptors all come from a woman aged 80 or older with acute or convalescent COVID-19.

The V call is TRBV4-1, the J call TRBJ2-2; perhaps TRBD1 as D (5 bases). Trimming shortened V by 2 bases and J by 2 bases, and 9 bases separated the two germline ends. The CDR3 has 15 residues. The germline CDR1 and CDR2 sequences are MGHRA and YSYEKL. Here the CDR3 reads CASSQRTPNTGELFF. As DNA, the CDR3 is TGCGCCAGCAGCCAAAGGACACCCAACACCGGGGAGCTGTTTTTT.

The genes are TRBV2 and TRBJ1-2, with TRBD1 identical over 8 bases. The CDR3 loop spans 15 amino acids. Germline V gives CDR1 SNHLY, CDR2 FYNNEI. V lost 3 bases and J lost 8; bases outside the gene matches: 11. The CDR3 sequence is CASSDGTGPLGGYTF. The CDR3 coding sequence is TGTGCCAGCAGTGATGGGACAGGACCCCTCGGGGGCTACACCTTC. The full variable domain, rest sourced from reference TRBV2 and TRBJ1-2, is EPEVTQTPSHQVTQMGQEVILRCVPISNHLYFYWYRQILGQKVEFLVSFYNNEISEKSEIFDDQFSVERPDGSNFTLKIRSTKLEDSAMYFCASSDGTGPLGGYTFGSGTRLTVV.

Only one count was recorded for this clone. This chain links TRBV2 with TRBJ1-4; the D gene is possibly TRBD1 (5 bases). CDR1 and CDR2 from the germline V gene are SNHLY and FYNNEI. V was cut by 1 base and J by 7 bases, with 10 bases left in between. This CDR3 contains 14 residues. CDR3 protein: CASSEGGLGEKLFF. The CDR3 region has the DNA TGTGCCAGCAGTGAAGGGGGACTGGGTGAAAAACTGTTTTTT.

The chain links TRBV28 to TRBJ2-1, with 11 bases that match TRBD2. The germline V gene encodes CDR1 MDHEN and CDR2 SYDVKM. V was pared by 5 bases and J by 6 bases, with 6 bases of the junction left unmatched. There are 15 residues in the CDR3. The CDR3: CASSPLAGGGNEQFF. As DNA, the CDR3 is TGTGCCAGCAGTCCTCTAGCGGGGGGAGGCAATGAGCAGTTCTTC.

The rearrangement uses TRBV2 and TRBJ2-5; D remains ambiguous. CDR1 is SNHLY, CDR2 FYNNEI, per germline. Trimming stripped 7 bases from V and 5 bases from J, with 11 bases between. The CDR3 totals 12 residues. The CDR3 spells CASTQSRETQYF. The CDR3 DNA sequence: TGTGCCAGCACCCAGTCGAGGGAGACCCAGTACTTC. Filled out from reference TRBV2 and TRBJ2-5, the complete variable domain reads EPEVTQTPSHQVTQMGQEVILRCVPISNHLYFYWYRQILGQKVEFLVSFYNNEISEKSEIFDDQFSVERPDGSNFTLKIRSTKLEDSAMYFCASTQSRETQYFGPGTRLLVL.

V and J are TRBV3-1 (or the pseudogene TRBV3-2) and TRBJ1-1; D gene uncertain. The length of the CDR3 is 15 residues. Trimming took 1 base from V and 1 from J, leaving 10 bases between them. From germline, CDR1 is LGHDT and CDR2 YNNKEL (reference sequence). In DNA form, the CDR3 reads TGTGCCAGCAGCCAAGGGCCGTTTTGGAACACTGAAGCTTTCTTT. This translates into CASSQGPFWNTEAFF.

The V and J genes are TRBV11-2 and TRBJ2-7; TRBD1 aligns across 8 bases. The CDR3 consists of 14 residues. V shed 5 bases, J shed 6 bases, and the junction held 9 bases outside the gene matches. Germline V CDR1 and CDR2: SGHAT, FQNNGV. The CDR3 DNA sequence: TGTGCCAGCAGCCTCGGACAGGGCTTTAGCGAGCAGTACTTC. Residues: CASSLGQGFSEQYF.

This chain links TRBV30 with TRBJ2-3; 7 bases are shared with TRBD1. V was clipped by 5 bases and J by 0 bases; unmatched bases: 8. The CDR3 spans 15 residues. CDR1 GTSNPN and CDR2 SVGIG come from the germline V gene (reference sequence). In DNA form, the CDR3 reads TGTGCCTGGGATACAGGGGATTCGAGCACAGATACGCAGTATTTT. Translated, it gives CAWDTGDSSTDTQYF.

This clone turned up a few times. The V call is TRBV2, the J call TRBJ2-2; unclear D gene. The germline CDR1 and CDR2 sequences are SNHLY and FYNNEI. V lost 3 bases and J lost 6, with 2 bases in between. This CDR3 is 11 amino acids long. The CDR3 reads CASSDAGELFF. The DNA of the CDR3 is TGTGCCAGCAGTGACGCCGGGGAGCTGTTTTTT.

The V gene is TRBV2, the J gene TRBJ2-4; TRBD2 is a possible D gene (5 bases). The CDR3 covers 17 residues. V lost 5 bases, J lost 6 bases, and 23 bases lay in between. Per the germline V gene, CDR1 is SNHLY and CDR2 is FYNNEI. The CDR3 protein is CASSPRGPRGITNIQYF. CDR3 sequence (DNA): TGTGCCAGCAGTCCAAGAGGCCCACGAGGGATCACAAACATTCAGTACTTC.

The J gene is TRBJ2-5, the V gene TRBV15, with a tentative D call TRBD1 (5 bases). The CDR3 extends over 14 amino acids. Germline CDR1 and CDR2: LNHNV and YYDKDF (reference sequence). With 0 bases removed from V and 9 bases from J, the gap between germline ends came to 14 bases. The chain's CDR3 is CATSRDINRGSQYF. The CDR3 DNA follows: TGTGCCACCAGCAGAGATATAAATAGGGGATCCCAGTACTTC.